This TCR beta chain was retrieved from a study of cytomegalovirus exposure and HLA in healthy donors. Concerning this clone itself: Its target is not known.

Both 60 Vbeta primers and 13 Jbeta primers went into the PCR. Per the authors' pipeline: Later reanalysis found 80 million or so unique TCR beta chains, around 11 million of them shared. Some clones are missing from TCRdb's copy, which holds only in-frame ones; the method was immunoSEQ multiplex PCR. The DNA gave D and trimming, while V, J and clone size come from that table. The table records about 110,000 clones, around 75% of them present only once. Germline assignment: CDR1 LNHDA and CDR2 SQIVND (reference sequence). V gave up 5 bases and J gave up 3 bases; unmatched junction bases: 3. CDR3 length: 13 amino acids. Study-level results: Cytomegalovirus association was assigned to approximately 160 TCR beta chains. Sequences of the TCR beta chain were said to predict the HLA-A and HLA-B alleles of most subjects accurately. A later analysis appeared to link common viral pathogens to several of the most significant clusters.

The sample was PBMCs. The sequence was collected from a man aged 25 to 40 in good health and CMV-seronegative. V gene TRBV19 combines with J gene TRBJ1-1, with 7 nucleotides matching TRBD1. Here the CDR3 DNA reads TGTGCCAGTAGTTTCGACAGGGACACTGAAGCTTTCTTT. Protein: CASSFDRDTEAFF.